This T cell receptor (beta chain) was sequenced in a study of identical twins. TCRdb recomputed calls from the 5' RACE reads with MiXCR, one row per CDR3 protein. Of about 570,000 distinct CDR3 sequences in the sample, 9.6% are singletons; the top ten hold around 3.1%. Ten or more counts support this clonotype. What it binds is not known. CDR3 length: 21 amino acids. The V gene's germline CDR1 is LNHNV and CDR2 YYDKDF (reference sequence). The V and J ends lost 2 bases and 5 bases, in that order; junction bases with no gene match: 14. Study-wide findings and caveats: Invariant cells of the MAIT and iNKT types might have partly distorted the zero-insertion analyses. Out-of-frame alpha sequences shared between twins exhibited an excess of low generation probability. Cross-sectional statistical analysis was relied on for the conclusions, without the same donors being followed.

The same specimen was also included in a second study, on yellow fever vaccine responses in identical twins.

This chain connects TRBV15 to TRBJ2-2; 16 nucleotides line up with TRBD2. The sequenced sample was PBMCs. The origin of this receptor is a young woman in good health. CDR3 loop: CATSRLGLAGGVESVTGELFF. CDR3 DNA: TGTGCCACCAGCAGACTGGGACTAGCGGGAGGGGTCGAATCGGTAACCGGGGAGCTGTTTTTT.